The 5 T cell receptor beta chains below all came from one sample that was sequenced in a study of T-cell reconstitution after alpha-beta-depleted transplantation in children (dated by TCRdb to 2016 to 2017). The label giving this sample's treatment or condition can be read as: allogeneic hematopoietic cell transplantation with graft depleted of TCRalphabeta T cells and CD19 B cells. Libraries came from PCR. Sequencing was carried out with an Illumina HiSeq 2500. TCR libraries were prepared with molecular barcoding, using unique molecular identifiers to normalize TCRbeta repertoire quantification. TCRdb cleaned the public reads at Q25 with fastp, built clones with MiXCR and kept in-frame beta chains. Merged by CDR3 protein, the rows form single entries marked with the most common genes and DNA. Here the sample has 65,000 to 70,000 distinct CDR3 sequences; roughly 5% occur a single time. The ten largest clones take up approximately 20% of the sample.

Here the sequenced sample was PBMCs, mostly from graft donor cells, taken 180 days after TCRalphabeta/CD19-depleted stem cell transplant. The source of these receptors is a boy under two years old who had a stem cell transplant for acute myeloid leukemia, so the T cells may come from the graft donor.

In its sample, this clonotype was seen many times. This rearrangement joins TRBV3-1 to TRBJ2-3, with a weak D call TRBD2 (6 bases). V was trimmed by 0 bases and J by 1 base, leaving 23 bases between them. CDR3 length: 20 residues. In germline, CDR1 is LGHDT, CDR2 YNNKEL (reference sequence). CDR3 sequence reads: CASSQDQVHPGLLRTDTQYF. For the CDR3, the DNA is TGTGCCAGCAGCCAAGATCAGGTTCACCCGGGACTTCTACGCACAGATACGCAGTATTTT.

Ten or more counts support this clonotype. This chain links TRBV6-1 with TRBJ2-1; the match to TRBD2 covers 12 bases. This CDR3 is built from 17 residues. V shed 5 bases, J shed 6 bases, and the junction held 11 bases outside the gene matches. CDR1 MNHNS and CDR2 SASEGT come from the germline V gene. In nucleotides, the CDR3 is TGTGCCAGCAGTCAACTAGCGGGGGGACTTCGGTTCAATGAGCAGTTCTTC. Its translation: CASSQLAGGLRFNEQFF.

This clonotype was counted at least ten times. This rearrangement joins TRBV6-2 or TRBV6-3 to TRBJ2-7; D possibly corresponds to TRBD2 (7 bases). Germline CDR1 and CDR2: MNHEY and SVGEGT. With 4 bases removed from V and 1 base from J, the gap between germline ends came to 20 bases. The CDR3 is 17 amino acids. The CDR3 region is CASSFTLLRGRSYEQYF. The DNA for the CDR3 is TGTGCCAGCAGTTTCACCCTGTTGCGGGGGCGATCCTACGAGCAGTACTTC.

This clonotype was seen repeatedly, ten times or more. The chain joins TRBV12-3 or TRBV12-4 to TRBJ1-2; 8 nucleotides agree with TRBD1. The CDR3 loop spans 13 amino acids. Trimming removed 3 bases from V and 7 bases from J; junction bases left unmatched: 4. The CDR3 DNA follows: TGTGCCAGCAGTTTCGGGACAGGCTCTGGCTACACCTTC. Protein sequence: CASSFGTGSGYTF.

This clonotype was picked up a small number of times. The V call is TRBV5-4, the J call TRBJ2-3, with a possible D match to TRBD2 (5 bases). CDR3 length: 15 amino acids. Trimming took 0 bases from V and 2 from J, leaving 10 bases between them. The germline V gene has CDR1 SGHNT and CDR2 YYREEE (reference sequence). The CDR3 DNA reads as TGTGCCAGCAGCTTGGCCGCGGGTCCCACAGATACGCAGTATTTT. This sequence encodes CASSLAAGPTDTQYF.